Below are 11 T cell receptor beta chains sequenced from a single sample in a study of response to subunit inactivated influenza vaccine. From the RT-PCR reads, TCRdb called clonotypes with MiXCR, one entry per CDR3 protein. Of about 500,000 distinct CDR3 sequences listed, over 10% are singletons. Sample: PBMCs from blood, taken roughly 47 days after vaccination. These receptors originate from a man between 50 and 59 years old who received an inactivated influenza vaccine.

V usage is TRBV7-2 and J usage is TRBJ2-7; tentatively, D is TRBD1 (6 bases). CDR1 SGHTA and CDR2 FQGNSA come from the germline V gene. CDR3 length: 16 residues. V was clipped by 5 bases and J by 2 bases, with 19 bases between them. CDR3 DNA sequence: TGTGCCAGCAGCCCAGGGGTCCGGACCTGGCCCTACGAGCAGTACTTC. This translates into CASSPGVRTWPYEQYF.

The V gene is TRBV12-3 or TRBV12-4, the J gene TRBJ2-2; D is possibly TRBD2 (5 bases). Trimming shortened V by 6 bases and J by 6 bases, and 20 bases separated the two germline ends. CDR3 length: 16 amino acids. The CDR3 coding sequence is TGTGCCAGCAGCCTACCCGAGAATTTGAGGGCCGGGGAGCTGTTTTTT. Protein sequence: CASSLPENLRAGELFF.

The table lists this clonotype with many counts. The rearrangement links TRBV20-1 to TRBJ1-1, with D perhaps matching TRBD1 (6 bases). Germline CDR1 and CDR2: DFQATT and SNEGSKA (reference sequence). Trimming shortened V by 4 bases and J by 5 bases, and 11 bases separated the two germline ends. This CDR3 contains 12 residues. The DNA of the CDR3 is TGCAGTGCTACCAACACAGGGACTGAAGCTTTCTTT. Translation gives CSATNTGTEAFF.

V is TRBV14 and J is TRBJ1-1, with D perhaps TRBD1 (6 bases). This CDR3 is 13 amino acids long. CDR1 is SGHDN, CDR2 FVKESK, per germline. V dropped 6 bases and J dropped 6 bases, with 14 bases sitting between them. CDR3: CASSIQGSPEAFF. The DNA of the CDR3 is TGTGCCAGCAGTATACAGGGATCGCCTGAAGCTTTCTTT.

This clonotype was found a few times. The chain carries TRBV5-1 and TRBJ1-1; D is perhaps TRBD1 (6 bases). The CDR3 contains 14 residues. V lost 0 bases to trimming and J lost 5 bases, with 11 bases between them. Germline V gene sequence: CDR1 SGHRS, CDR2 YFSETQ. In DNA, the CDR3 is TGCGCCAGCAGCTTGGTATGGGGGGCAACTGAAGCTTTCTTT. Translated, it gives CASSLVWGATEAFF. Filled out from reference TRBV5-1 and TRBJ1-1, the complete variable domain reads KAGVTQTPRYLIKTRGQQVTLSCSPISGHRSVSWYQQTPGQGLQFLFEYFSETQRNKGNFPGRFSGRQFSNSRSEMNVSTLELGDSALYLCASSLVWGATEAFFGQGTRLTVV.

This clonotype was seen a few times. The chain couples TRBV7-2 to TRBJ1-6, with TRBD1 identical over 8 bases. Germline V gene data show CDR1 as SGHTA and CDR2 as FQGNSA. The CDR3 extends over 18 amino acids. V dropped 3 bases and J dropped 7; count of bases not matched to a gene: 14. CDR3 nucleotides: TGTGCCAGCAGCTTGCGACAGGGGCTCTACATGCGGAATTCACCCCTCCACTTT. Protein: CASSLRQGLYMRNSPLHF.

The V gene is TRBV5-1, the J gene TRBJ2-1, with 9 bases fitting TRBD2. V trimming: 1 base; J trimming: 5 bases; junction bases outside the gene matches: 7. CDR3 length: 16 residues. Germline assignment: CDR1 SGHRS and CDR2 YFSETQ. CDR3 residues: CASSLYTGLANNEQFF. Here the CDR3 DNA reads TGCGCCAGCAGCTTGTATACGGGACTAGCAAACAATGAGCAGTTCTTC.

In its sample, this clonotype was seen a few times. This rearrangement joins TRBV6-2 or TRBV6-3 to TRBJ1-1; D possibly corresponds to TRBD1 (5 bases). Germline V gene lookup returns CDR1 MNHEY and CDR2 SVGEGT. The CDR3 is 14 amino acids. Trimming cost V 2 bases and J 6 bases, with 13 bases left between them. This CDR3 reads CASSYPGTSAEAFF. CDR3 nucleotides: TGTGCCAGCAGTTACCCTGGGACGAGTGCTGAAGCTTTCTTT.

The rearrangement joins TRBV4-1 to TRBJ2-7, with 7 positions matching TRBD1. Germline CDR1 reads MGHRA; CDR2 reads YSYEKL. V gave up 2 bases and J gave up 2 bases; unmatched junction bases: 9. This CDR3 is built from 16 residues. The CDR3 DNA is TGCGCCAGCAGCCAAAACCCGACAGGGCCCCCCTACGAGCAGTACTTC. Amino acid sequence: CASSQNPTGPPYEQYF.

This clonotype was seen only a few times. This chain connects TRBV6-5 to TRBJ2-7, with 8 bases identical to TRBD1. CDR1 and CDR2 (germline): MNHEY, SVGAGI. Trimming at V came to 4 bases and at J to 2 bases, leaving 7 bases not matched to a gene. This CDR3 has 15 residues. For the CDR3, the DNA is TGTGCCAGCAGTTTCGCAGGGGGCGCCGCCTACGAGCAGTACTTC. The encoded protein is CASSFAGGAAYEQYF.

This clonotype appeared a few times. The chain links TRBV3-1 to TRBJ2-7, with 8 bases aligning to TRBD2. The CDR3 loop spans 18 amino acids. Germline assignment: CDR1 LGHDT and CDR2 YNNKEL (reference sequence). The V and J ends lost 0 bases and 3 bases, in that order; junction bases with no gene match: 13. Here the CDR3 reads CASSQDGWLAGGNYEQYF. CDR3 DNA sequence: TGTGCCAGCAGCCAAGATGGGTGGCTAGCGGGTGGGAACTACGAGCAGTACTTC.